The sequence of this T cell receptor beta chain was determined in a study of T cells in Graves' hyperthyroidism and ophthalmopathy. General study findings and limits: In the blood, most expanded thyroid clonotypes above 0.001 appeared as well.

The investigators amplified TCR beta CDR3 regions from RNA transcripts. The TCR CDR3 was amplified in a first-round RT-PCR using the HTBI primer set. Each CDR3 protein gets one entry after TCRdb re-called the multiplex PCR reads with MiXCR. The sample has hundreds of thousands of distinct CDR3 sequences; about 45% are singletons. This clonotype has ten or more counts. Its antigen is unidentified. The specimen sequenced was peripheral blood or thyroid tissue (not recorded which). The source is a young woman with Graves' hyperthyroidism.

Here the CDR3 DNA reads TGTGCCAGCACAGGGGTGAACTATGGCTACACCTTC. Translating it yields CASTGVNYGYTF. This chain connects TRBV2 to TRBJ1-2; D perhaps matches TRBD1 (6 bases). The germline CDR1 and CDR2 sequences are SNHLY and FYNNEI. V lost 7 bases and J lost 2, with 8 bases in between. The CDR3 contains 12 residues.